The rows below give T cell receptor beta chains drawn from one sample of a study of cytomegalovirus exposure and HLA in healthy donors. Clones were read by immunoSEQ multiplex PCR, and TCRdb kept only the in-frame ones, dropping some. This table has about 200,000 clones, roughly 79% appearing once. Specimen: PBMCs. Receptors were obtained from a man aged 25-40 years in good health and CMV-seronegative. The CDR3 runs from the conserved cysteine through the conserved F or W. Fields, in order: CDR3 protein, CDR3 DNA, V gene, clone size, D gene, J gene. The D gene is left open where the match is weak. The size entry is marked missing in some rows and otherwise reads once, few, many or a size class.

CASSQGLAGGLAKNIQYF | TGCGCCAGCAGCCAAGGACTAGCGGGAGGGCTAGCCAAAAACATTCAGTACTTC | TRBV4-1 | - | TRBD2 | TRBJ2-4
CASSYGTGFEQYF | TGTGCCAGCAGCTACGGGACAGGGTTCGAGCAGTACTTC | TRBV5-4 | - | TRBD1 | TRBJ2-7
CASSRTDNSNQPQHF | TGTGCCAGCAGCCGGACAGATAATAGCAATCAGCCCCAGCATTTT | TRBV7-9 | - | - | TRBJ1-5
CASSQELTDTQYF | TGCGCCAGCAGCCAAGAACTAACAGATACGCAGTATTTT | TRBV4-1 | once | - | TRBJ2-3
CASSRAVQGSSYEQYF | TGTGCCAGTAGTAGGGCTGTACAGGGGAGCTCCTACGAGCAGTACTTC | TRBV19 | - | TRBD1 | TRBJ2-7
CATKGTSRRNEQFF | TGTGCCACCAAAGGGACATCTAGGCGCAATGAGCAGTTCTTC | TRBV6-1 | - | - | TRBJ2-1
CASSTRTGAYNEQFF | TGTGCCAGCAGTACCCGGACAGGAGCCTACAATGAGCAGTTCTTC | TRBV6-5 | once | TRBD1 | TRBJ2-1
CASSGGNTIYF | TGCGCCAGCAGCGGCGGAAACACCATATATTTT | TRBV5-1 | once | - | TRBJ1-3
CASSPSLTLSYEQYF | TGTGCCAGCAGTCCTTCCCTGACACTCTCCTACGAGCAGTACTTC | TRBV27 | - | - | TRBJ2-7
CASSQDSFTYNEQFF | TGTGCCAGCAGCCAAGATAGCTTCACCTACAATGAGCAGTTCTTC | TRBV4-2 | few | - | TRBJ2-1
CASSVDLGGRAGNTIYF | TGTGCCAGCAGCGTAGACCTCGGGGGACGGGCTGGAAACACCATATATTTT | TRBV9 | - | - | TRBJ1-3
CASSDAGSYEQYF | TGTGCCAGCAGTGACGCGGGCTCCTACGAGCAGTACTTC | TRBV25-1 | once | - | TRBJ2-7
CAISEGDRDNQPQHF | TGTGCCATCAGTGAGGGGGACAGGGACAATCAGCCCCAGCATTTT | TRBV10-3 | - | TRBD1 | TRBJ1-5
CASSLGQTYEQYF | TGTGCCAGCAGTTTGGGACAGACCTACGAGCAGTACTTC | TRBV6-6 | - | TRBD1 | TRBJ2-7
CASSVADRGIYEQYF | TGTGCCAGCAGCGTAGCCGACAGGGGAATCTACGAGCAGTACTTC | TRBV9 | - | TRBD1 | TRBJ2-7
CASSLDPGREQFF | TGTGCCAGCAGCTTAGATCCAGGGCGTGAGCAGTTCTTC | TRBV7-3 | - | - | TRBJ2-1
CASRQTGAGTQYF | TGTGCCAGCAGACAGACAGGTGCTGGGACCCAGTACTTC | TRBV7-6 | - | - | TRBJ2-5
CASSFAGADTQYF | TGTGCCAGCAGCTTTGCGGGTGCAGATACGCAGTATTTT | TRBV27 | - | - | TRBJ2-3
CASSPTSGTGDTQYF | TGTGCCAGCTCGCCAACTAGCGGGACAGGAGATACGCAGTATTTT | TRBV18 | - | TRBD2 | TRBJ2-3
CASSLRRKPYEQYF | TGTGCCAGCAGCTTAAGGCGGAAACCCTACGAGCAGTACTTC | TRBV11-2 | - | - | TRBJ2-7
CASSYTGTEYTF | TGTGCCAGCAGTTACACCGGGACAGAGTACACCTTC | TRBV6-6 | - | TRBD1 | TRBJ1-2
CASSQNRDREKTQYF | TGTGCCAGCAGCCAAAATCGGGACAGGGAAAAGACCCAGTACTTC | TRBV6-5 | - | TRBD1 | TRBJ2-5
CASSIAGTSGDTQYF | TGTGCCAGCAGTATAGCCGGGACTAGCGGCGATACGCAGTATTTT | TRBV2 | few | TRBD2 | TRBJ2-3
CAISESEGAFGNQPQHF | TGTGCCATCAGTGAGTCGGAGGGGGCCTTTGGCAATCAGCCCCAGCATTTT | TRBV10-3 | - | TRBD1 | TRBJ1-5
CASRTALGPYNEQFF | TGTGCCAGCAGGACTGCCTTGGGGCCGTACAATGAGCAGTTCTTC | TRBV11-2 | - | - | TRBJ2-1
CASKASGSGEQYF | TGTGCCAGCAAGGCAAGCGGGAGTGGGGAGCAGTACTTC | TRBV2 | - | TRBD2 | TRBJ2-7
CASSLREGSGDTF | TGCGCCAGCAGCCTTAGAGAAGGATCTGGAGACACCTTC | TRBV4-1 | - | - | TRBJ1-2
CASRRGTGSGNTIYF | TGTGCCAGCAGACGGGGTACGGGCTCTGGAAACACCATATATTTT | TRBV6-5 | - | - | TRBJ1-3
CASSPGTGLHPKGYTF | TGTGCCAGCTCACCTGGGACAGGCCTTCATCCCAAGGGCTACACCTTC | TRBV18 | - | TRBD1 | TRBJ1-2
CASSLGQDHGEQYF | TGTGCCAGCAGTTTAGGACAGGACCATGGCGAGCAGTACTTC | TRBV27 | - | TRBD1 | TRBJ2-7
CASSYKETQYF | TGCGCCAGCAGCTATAAAGAGACCCAGTACTTC | TRBV5-1 | - | - | TRBJ2-5
CASSPASASSYEQYF | TGTGCCAGCTCCCCGGCGAGCGCAAGCTCCTACGAGCAGTACTTC | TRBV18 | few | - | TRBJ2-7
CASSGIDPGEQFF | TGTGCCAGCAGCGGAATCGACCCAGGGGAGCAGTTCTTC | TRBV5-4 | once | - | TRBJ2-1
CASSLSGGGDQPQHF | TGTGCCAGCAGCTTATCGGGGGGAGGCGATCAGCCCCAGCATTTT | TRBV7-6 | few | - | TRBJ1-5
CASSEGIRADLYEQYF | TGTGCCAGCAGTGAAGGAATCAGGGCCGACCTCTACGAGCAGTACTTC | TRBV6-1 | - | - | TRBJ2-7
CASRRLAGVGEQYF | TGTGCCAGCAGGAGACTAGCGGGAGTAGGTGAGCAGTACTTC | TRBV2 | - | TRBD2 | TRBJ2-7
CASSQDELPLHF | TGTGCCAGCAGCCAAGATGAGTTACCCCTCCACTTT | TRBV4-2 | - | - | TRBJ1-6
CASSARGNEQFF | TGTGCCAGCAGCGCCCGCGGGAATGAGCAGTTCTTC | TRBV9 | - | - | TRBJ2-1
CASSPLQGVNSEAFF | TGTGCCAGCAGTCCCCTCCAGGGGGTAAACTCTGAAGCTTTCTTT | TRBV6-5 | - | TRBD1 | TRBJ1-1
CASSFLVPYNEQFF | TGTGCCAGCAGCTTTCTAGTGCCCTACAATGAGCAGTTCTTC | TRBV7-9 | - | - | TRBJ2-1
CASTQLGRNEKLFF | TGCGCCAGCACCCAACTCGGGAGGAATGAAAAACTGTTTTTT | TRBV4-1 | - | - | TRBJ1-4
CASSGDSPVRMWTEAFF | TGTGCCAGTAGTGGCGACTCTCCCGTGAGGATGTGGACTGAAGCTTTCTTT | TRBV19 | - | - | TRBJ1-1
CASSQGLAGLYSYEQYF | TGTGCCAGCAGCCAAGGACTAGCGGGACTATACTCCTACGAGCAGTACTTC | TRBV14 | - | TRBD2 | TRBJ2-7